The 11 T cell receptor beta chains below were found in one sample sequenced in a study of T cells expressing NK-cell markers. TCRdb re-analyzed the 5' RACE reads; it lists each CDR3 protein once, without DNA. This specimen shows about 460,000 distinct CDR3 sequences; the ten leading clones hold more than 1.4%. Sequencing used blood T cells: a sorted CD56 or NKG2C T cell subset, CD4+ or CD8+ T cells, or bulk PBMC T cells (not recorded which). The receptors originated from a woman between 50 and 59 years old in good health.

The rearrangement joins TRBV27 to TRBJ2-2; the TRBD1 assignment by TCRdb is unverifiable without DNA. This CDR3 comprises 17 residues. Germline CDR1 reads MNHEY; CDR2 reads SMNVEV (reference sequence). Here the CDR3 reads CASSSITGVGVDGELFF.

The chain employs TRBV20-1 and TRBJ2-5; TCRdb's D call, TRBD1, is unchecked because there is no DNA. The length of the CDR3 is 12 residues. In germline, CDR1 is DFQATT, CDR2 SNEGSKA (reference sequence). CDR3 sequence reads: CGHRTGQETQYF.

CDR3 amino acids: CASSVSDRVGGELFF. This sequence joins TRBV9 and TRBJ2-2; TCRdb indicates TRBD1, and absent DNA this call remains unverified. The CDR3 is made up of 15 amino acids. Per germline, CDR1 SGDLS and CDR2 YYNGEE.

The chain uses TRBV4-2 and TRBJ2-7; TCRdb lists TRBD2, though no DNA is available to test this call. Germline-derived CDR1 and CDR2 are LGHNA and YNFKEQ. The CDR3 is 18 amino acids. CDR3 sequence: CASSQDGTGGGGSYEQYF.

V gene TRBV12-3 or TRBV12-4 combines with J gene TRBJ1-5. CDR3 length equals 14 residues. CDR3 protein: CASSPKSRYQPQHF.

The chain links TRBV7-9 to TRBJ2-1. Germline V CDR1 and CDR2: SEHNR, FQNEAQ (reference sequence). The CDR3 loop spans 14 amino acids. The CDR3 spells CASSQDTTYNEQFF.

CDR3 protein: CASSLGGSTDTQYF. V usage is TRBV5-1 and J usage is TRBJ2-3. CDR1 is SGHRS, CDR2 YFSETQ, per germline. The CDR3 spans 14 residues.

The V call is TRBV12-3 or TRBV12-4, the J call TRBJ2-5; TCRdb names TRBD1, which stays unverified in the absence of DNA. The CDR3 loop spans 15 amino acids. The CDR3 is CASSPTRGAGETQYF.

CDR3 amino acids: CASSDGRTSVTDTQYF. V is TRBV2 and J is TRBJ2-3; TCRdb lists TRBD2, though no DNA is available to test this call. The germline V gene encodes CDR1 SNHLY and CDR2 FYNNEI. The CDR3 loop spans 16 amino acids.

The chain employs TRBV5-5 and TRBJ2-3; TCRdb picks TRBD2, but there is no DNA to check that call. Germline CDR1 SGHKS, CDR2 YYEKEE (reference sequence). The CDR3 covers 16 residues. This chain's CDR3 is CASSTLAGGPTYTQYF.

The chain has TRBV9 and TRBJ2-1; absent DNA, TCRdb's TRBD1 call cannot be checked. The CDR3 loop spans 16 amino acids. The germline gives CDR1 SGDLS, CDR2 YYNGEE. This CDR3 is CASSPKRGPLYNEQFF.